The clone carrying this T cell receptor beta chain was detected a few times. The antigen is undetermined. This sample stems from a study of T-cell memory formation after mild COVID-19. Germline V lookup: CDR1 SQVTM, CDR2 ANQGSEA. This CDR3 comprises 12 residues. V was trimmed by 4 bases and J by 4 bases, leaving 10 bases between them. TCRdb recomputed calls from the 5' RACE reads with MiXCR, one row per CDR3 protein. The table includes 580,000 or so distinct CDR3 sequences, roughly 17% detected once. Study results and limitations: Clones contracting across day 15 to 85 had a balanced CD4/CD8 profile; later expanding clones leaned CD4+.

Input material: PBMCs or a T cell subset sorted from them (not recorded which). This TCR was sampled from an adult woman who had mild COVID-19 (a few samples of this study predate the infection). Cell type and time point are not known. V gene TRBV29-1 combines with J gene TRBJ2-5; the D is unclear. Here the CDR3 DNA reads TGCAGCGTTGTCCTAGTTAGAGAGACCCAGTACTTC. Translation: CSVVLVRETQYF.